What follows is one T cell receptor (beta chain) and its context. Profiled with immunoSEQ multiplex PCR; TCRdb holds only in-frame clones, not every one. This table has some 250,000 clones, 75% to 90% appearing once. These data belong to a study of blood T cell repertoires in COVID-19. Overall study context: From the United States, Italy and Spain came samples of acute and convalescent COVID-19. From T cells, B-cell-depleted T cells, or PBMCs came the material, which was cDNA or gDNA.

Living in 24 US areas, the participants were between roughly 18 and 90 years of age. What the recovered Cohort 3 donors had was two negative PCRs, clearance, or symptom resolution. The germline gives CDR1 ENHRY, CDR2 SYGVKD. The CDR3 is 17 amino acids. V lost 6 bases, J lost 2 bases, and 13 bases stayed unmatched. This TCR derives from a man between 40 and 49 years old who had recovered from COVID-19. This chain connects TRBV10-3 to TRBJ2-3, with 8 bases fitting TRBD1. The source material was PBMCs or T cells enriched from blood (not recorded which). DNA for the CDR3: TGTGCCATCAGGGCGGGGACAGGAAAAGGGACCACAGATACGCAGTATTTT. Amino acids: CAIRAGTGKGTTDTQYF.